This T cell receptor beta chain was recovered during a study of T cell repertoires in cytomegalovirus infection. In the study overall: Through public TCR beta signatures, both CMV infection and matching HLA type were indicated.

TCRdb ran MiXCR on the reads and lists one entry per CDR3 protein. The data contain 550,000 to 850,000 distinct CDR3 sequences, about 33% of them seen just once; the ten biggest clones take up roughly 20%. V lost 0 bases to trimming and J lost 10 bases; unmatched junction nucleotides: 7. Germline V gene sequence: CDR1 SGHKS, CDR2 YYEKEE (reference sequence). CDR3 length: 14 amino acids. Of note for this clonotype: What it binds is unknown.

Study conclusions and caveats: CMV carriers with the relevant HLA were identified by cumulative public TCR beta family frequency. CMV-specific TCR beta clonotypes restricted by HLA-C were the ones dominating the ex vivo response.

The sample was cultured PBMCs, taken from culture after CMV antigen stimulation. The receptor comes from a human donor in good health (CMV status not recorded). Some clones in this sample may be carry-over from other donors' samples. The rearrangement uses TRBV5-5 and TRBJ1-1; 9 bases map to TRBD1. In DNA, the CDR3 is TGTGCCAGCAGCTTGGAGGGACAGGGCCTGTCAGCTTTCTTT. Translated: CASSLEGQGLSAFF.